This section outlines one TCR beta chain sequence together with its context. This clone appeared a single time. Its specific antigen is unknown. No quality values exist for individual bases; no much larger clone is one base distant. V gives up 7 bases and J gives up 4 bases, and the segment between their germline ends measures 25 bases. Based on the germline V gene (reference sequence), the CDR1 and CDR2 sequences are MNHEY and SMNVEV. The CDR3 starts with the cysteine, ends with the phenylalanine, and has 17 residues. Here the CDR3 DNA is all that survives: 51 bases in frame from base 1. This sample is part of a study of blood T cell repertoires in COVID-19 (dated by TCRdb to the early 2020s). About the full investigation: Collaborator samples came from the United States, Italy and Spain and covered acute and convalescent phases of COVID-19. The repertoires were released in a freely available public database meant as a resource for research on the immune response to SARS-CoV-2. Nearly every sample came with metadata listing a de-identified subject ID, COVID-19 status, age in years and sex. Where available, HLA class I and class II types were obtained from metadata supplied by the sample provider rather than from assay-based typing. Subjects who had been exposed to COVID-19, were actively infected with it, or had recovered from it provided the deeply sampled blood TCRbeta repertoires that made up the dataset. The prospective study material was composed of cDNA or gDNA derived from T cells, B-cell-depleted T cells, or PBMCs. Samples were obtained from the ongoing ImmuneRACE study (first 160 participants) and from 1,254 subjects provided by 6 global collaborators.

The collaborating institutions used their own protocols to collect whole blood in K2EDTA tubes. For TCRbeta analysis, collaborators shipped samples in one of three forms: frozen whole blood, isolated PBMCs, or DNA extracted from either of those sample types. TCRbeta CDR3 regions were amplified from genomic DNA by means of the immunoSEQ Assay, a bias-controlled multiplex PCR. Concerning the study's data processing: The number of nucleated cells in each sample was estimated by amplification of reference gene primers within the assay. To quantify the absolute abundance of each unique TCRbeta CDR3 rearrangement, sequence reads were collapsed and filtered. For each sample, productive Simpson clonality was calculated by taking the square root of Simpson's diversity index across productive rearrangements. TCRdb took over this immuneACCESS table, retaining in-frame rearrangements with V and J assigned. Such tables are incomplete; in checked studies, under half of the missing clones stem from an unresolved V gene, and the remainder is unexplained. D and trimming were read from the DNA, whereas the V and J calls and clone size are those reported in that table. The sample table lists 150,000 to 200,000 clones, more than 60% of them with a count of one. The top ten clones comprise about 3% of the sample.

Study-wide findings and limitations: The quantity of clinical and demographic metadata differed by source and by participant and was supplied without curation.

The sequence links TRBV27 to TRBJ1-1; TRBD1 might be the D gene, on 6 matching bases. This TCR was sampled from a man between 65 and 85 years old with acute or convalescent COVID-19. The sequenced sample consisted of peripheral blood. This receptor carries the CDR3 CASTRGVGTTSTTEAFF. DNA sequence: TGTGCCAGCACCAGGGGAGTCGGGACAACGAGTACCACTGAAGCTTTCTTT.